This passage covers 5 T cell receptor beta chains from one sample sequenced in a study of regulatory T cells in long-lasting Graves disease. Indicated time point: newly diagnosed GD, antithyroid drugs for less than 3 months. Making the TCR library involved RNA that had been extracted from PBMCs. CDR3 regions were amplified by Arm-PCR using iRepertoire HTBI primers to build TCR beta libraries. Via MiXCR, TCRdb re-called the multiplex PCR reads, giving one row per CDR3 protein. The sample lists about 620,000 distinct CDR3 sequences, 16% occurring once. A further study also used this sample, focusing on T cells in Graves' hyperthyroidism and ophthalmopathy.

The specimen was peripheral blood mononuclear cells (PBMCs), collected at new diagnosis, from a patient treated with antithyroid drugs. These receptors were obtained from a woman in her 30s with Graves disease.

The chain carries TRBV5-1 and TRBJ2-3, with 13 bases matching TRBD2. The J segment lost 0 bases and the V segment lost 5 bases, leaving 6 bases of the junction unmatched. Germline assignment: CDR1 SGHRS and CDR2 YFSETQ. This CDR3 region has 17 residues. The CDR3 loop is CASRSGLAGISTDTQYF. The CDR3 coding sequence is TGCGCCAGCAGATCGGGACTAGCGGGGATTAGCACAGATACGCAGTATTTT.

The rearrangement uses TRBV7-8 and TRBJ2-5, with D hard to call. CDR3 length equals 14 residues. The V end lost 3 bases, the J end lost 5 bases, and 13 bases lay between the germline ends. Germline V CDR1 and CDR2: SGHVS, FQNEAQ. For the CDR3, the DNA is TGTGCCAGCAGCTTTGGTCCCCGGCCGGAGACCCAGTACTTC. This encodes CASSFGPRPETQYF.

This clonotype was seen more than once but under ten times. The chain joins TRBV9 to TRBJ1-5, with 7 nucleotides matching TRBD1. After removal of 4 bases from V and 9 bases from J, the junction contained 10 bases not matched to a gene. The CDR3 consists of 14 residues. Germline V CDR1 and CDR2: SGDLS, YYNGEE. The CDR3, as DNA: TGTGCCAGCAGCTACGGGACAGCCGTAGGGCCCCAGCATTTT. Residues: CASSYGTAVGPQHF.

The rearrangement uses TRBV24-1 and TRBJ2-3, with D perhaps assigned TRBD1 or TRBD2 (5 bases each). CDR3 size: 15 residues. Deletions cut 5 bases from V and 2 bases from J, with 13 bases between. CDR1 KGHDR and CDR2 SFDVKD come from the germline V gene. In DNA form, the CDR3 reads TGTGCCACCAGTGGTTCGGGGCGGGCCACAGATACGCAGTATTTT. Residues: CATSGSGRATDTQYF.

This chain joins TRBV5-4 and TRBJ2-7; 7 positions match TRBD1. CDR3 length: 14 residues. V shed 3 bases, J shed 4 bases, and the junction held 7 bases outside the gene matches. CDR1 is SGHNT and CDR2 is YYREEE in the germline V gene (reference sequence). The CDR3 DNA reads as TGTGCCAGCAGCTCCGGGACAGCCCTATACGAGCAGTACTTC. Translated, it gives CASSSGTALYEQYF.